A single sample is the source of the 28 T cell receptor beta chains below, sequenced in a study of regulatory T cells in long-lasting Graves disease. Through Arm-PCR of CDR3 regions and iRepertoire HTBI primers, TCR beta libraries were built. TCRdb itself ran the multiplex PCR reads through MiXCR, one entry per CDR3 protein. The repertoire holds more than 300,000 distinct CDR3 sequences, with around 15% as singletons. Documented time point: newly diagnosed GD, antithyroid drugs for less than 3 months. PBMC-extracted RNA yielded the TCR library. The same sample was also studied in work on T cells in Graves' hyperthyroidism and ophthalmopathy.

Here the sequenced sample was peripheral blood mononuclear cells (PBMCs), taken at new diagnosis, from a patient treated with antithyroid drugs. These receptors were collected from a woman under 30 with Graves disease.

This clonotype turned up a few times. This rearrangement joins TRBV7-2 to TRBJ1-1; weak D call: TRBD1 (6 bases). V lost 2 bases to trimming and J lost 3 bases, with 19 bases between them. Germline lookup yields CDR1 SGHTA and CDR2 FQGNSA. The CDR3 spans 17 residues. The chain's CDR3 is CASSLRAGATGHTEAFF. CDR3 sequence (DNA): TGTGCCAGCAGCTTAAGGGCCGGGGCTACAGGGCACACTGAAGCTTTCTTT.

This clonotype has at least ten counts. The CDR3 nucleotides are TGTGCCAGCGGAAGGACAGGGGGTTTTACCGGGGAGCTGTTTTTT. Its translation is CASGRTGGFTGELFF. J is TRBJ2-2 and V is TRBV2; 10 nucleotides match TRBD1. Germline CDR1 reads SNHLY; CDR2 reads FYNNEI. V lost 8 bases and J lost 5; bases outside the gene matches: 8. This CDR3 comprises 15 residues. Variable domain in full (rest from reference TRBV2 and TRBJ2-2): EPEVTQTPSHQVTQMGQEVILRCVPISNHLYFYWYRQILGQKVEFLVSFYNNEISEKSEIFDDQFSVERPDGSNFTLKIRSTKLEDSAMYFCASGRTGGFTGELFFGEGSRLTVL.

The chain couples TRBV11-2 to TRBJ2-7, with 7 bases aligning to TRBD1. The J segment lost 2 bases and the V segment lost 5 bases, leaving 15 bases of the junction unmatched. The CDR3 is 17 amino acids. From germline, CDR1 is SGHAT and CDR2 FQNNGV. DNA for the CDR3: TGTGCCAGCAGCCCGGGTTTGAGGGGGACAGAGACCTACGAGCAGTACTTC. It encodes CASSPGLRGTETYEQYF.

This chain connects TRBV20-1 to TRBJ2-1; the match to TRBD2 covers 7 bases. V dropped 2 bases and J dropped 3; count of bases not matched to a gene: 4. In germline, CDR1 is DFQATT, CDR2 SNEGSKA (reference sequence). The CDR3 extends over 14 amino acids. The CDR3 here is CSARRGGLYNEQFF. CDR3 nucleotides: TGCAGTGCTAGAAGGGGAGGGCTCTACAATGAGCAGTTCTTC.

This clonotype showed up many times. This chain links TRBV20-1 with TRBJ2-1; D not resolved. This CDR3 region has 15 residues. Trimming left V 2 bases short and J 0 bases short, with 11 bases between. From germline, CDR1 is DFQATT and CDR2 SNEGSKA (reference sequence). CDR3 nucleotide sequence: TGCAGTGCTAGACCCCACTTGAGCTCCTACAATGAGCAGTTCTTC. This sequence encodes CSARPHLSSYNEQFF.

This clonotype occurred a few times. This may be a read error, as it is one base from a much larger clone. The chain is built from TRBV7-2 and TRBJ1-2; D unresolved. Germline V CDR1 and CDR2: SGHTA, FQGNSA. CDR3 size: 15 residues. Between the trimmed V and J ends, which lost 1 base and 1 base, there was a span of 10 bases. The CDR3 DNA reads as TGTGCCAGCAGCTTAGAAGGATTCAGTAACTATGGCTACACCTTC. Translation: CASSLEGFSNYGYTF.

DNA for the CDR3: TGTGCCAGCAGCTTGCCCGGACAGGGGGTAAATGGCTACACCTTC. The encoded protein is CASSLPGQGVNGYTF. The rearrangement uses TRBV5-6 and TRBJ1-2; 10 nucleotides align to TRBD1. V lost 1 base to trimming and J lost 6 bases; unmatched junction nucleotides: 6. The CDR3 spans 15 residues. Germline CDR1 SGHDT, CDR2 YYEEEE.

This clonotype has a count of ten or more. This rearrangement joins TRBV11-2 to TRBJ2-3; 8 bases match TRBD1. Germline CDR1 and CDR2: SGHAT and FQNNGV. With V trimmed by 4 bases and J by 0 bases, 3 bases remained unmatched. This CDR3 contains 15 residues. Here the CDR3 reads CASSSGQASTDTQYF. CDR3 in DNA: TGTGCCAGCAGCTCGGGACAGGCTAGCACAGATACGCAGTATTTT.

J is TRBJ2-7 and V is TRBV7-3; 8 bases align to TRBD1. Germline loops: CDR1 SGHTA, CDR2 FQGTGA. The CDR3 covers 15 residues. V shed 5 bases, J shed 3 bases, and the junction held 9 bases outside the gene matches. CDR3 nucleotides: TGTGCCAGCAGCCCACAGGGGGGATTATACTACGAGCAGTACTTC. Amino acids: CASSPQGGLYYEQYF. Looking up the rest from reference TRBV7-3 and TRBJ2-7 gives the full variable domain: GAGVSQTPSNKVTEKGKYVELRCDPISGHTALYWYRQSLGQGPEFLIYFQGTGAADDSGLPNDRFFAVRPEGSVSTLKIQRTERGDSAVYLCASSPQGGLYYEQYFGPGTRLTVT.

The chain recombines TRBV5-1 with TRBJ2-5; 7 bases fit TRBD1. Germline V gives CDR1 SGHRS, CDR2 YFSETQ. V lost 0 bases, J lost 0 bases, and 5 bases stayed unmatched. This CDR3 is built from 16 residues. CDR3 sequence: CASSLGDSQYQETQYF. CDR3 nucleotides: TGCGCCAGCAGCTTGGGGGACAGTCAATACCAAGAGACCCAGTACTTC.

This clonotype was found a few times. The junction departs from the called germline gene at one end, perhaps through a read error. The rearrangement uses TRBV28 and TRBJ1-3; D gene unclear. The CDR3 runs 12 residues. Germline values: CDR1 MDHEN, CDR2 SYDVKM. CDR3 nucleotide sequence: TGTGCCAGCAGTTTTCCGCGTGGGGTTCGGAATTTT. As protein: CASSFPRGVRNF.

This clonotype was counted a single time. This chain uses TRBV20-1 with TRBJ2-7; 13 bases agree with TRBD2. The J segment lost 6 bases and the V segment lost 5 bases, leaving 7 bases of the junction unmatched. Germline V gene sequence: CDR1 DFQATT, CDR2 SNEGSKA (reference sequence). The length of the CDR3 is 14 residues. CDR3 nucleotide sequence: TGCAGTGCTCGAGGACTAGCGGGAGCCTCCGAGCAGTACTTC. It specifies CSARGLAGASEQYF.

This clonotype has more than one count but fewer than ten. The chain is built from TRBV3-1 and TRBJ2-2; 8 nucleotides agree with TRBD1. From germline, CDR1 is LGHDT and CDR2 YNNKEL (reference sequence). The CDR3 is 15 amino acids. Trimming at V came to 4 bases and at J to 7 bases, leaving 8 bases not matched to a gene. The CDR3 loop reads CASSRYGQGLGELFF. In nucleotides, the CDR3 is TGTGCCAGCAGCCGATACGGACAGGGACTCGGGGAGCTGTTTTTT.

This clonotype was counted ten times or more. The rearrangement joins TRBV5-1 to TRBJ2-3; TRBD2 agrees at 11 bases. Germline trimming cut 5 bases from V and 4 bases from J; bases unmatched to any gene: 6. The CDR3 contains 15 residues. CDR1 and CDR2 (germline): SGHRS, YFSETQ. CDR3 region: CASSSSGRAPDTQYF. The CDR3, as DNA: TGCGCCAGCAGTAGTAGCGGGAGGGCCCCAGATACGCAGTATTTT.

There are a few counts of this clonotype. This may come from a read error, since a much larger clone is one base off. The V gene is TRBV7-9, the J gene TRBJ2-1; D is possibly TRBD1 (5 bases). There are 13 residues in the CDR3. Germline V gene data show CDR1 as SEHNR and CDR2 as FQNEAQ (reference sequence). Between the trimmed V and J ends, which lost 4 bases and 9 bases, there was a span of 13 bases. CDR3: CASSWGYQGEQFF. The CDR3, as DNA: TGTGCCAGCAGCTGGGGCTACCAAGGTGAGCAGTTCTTC.

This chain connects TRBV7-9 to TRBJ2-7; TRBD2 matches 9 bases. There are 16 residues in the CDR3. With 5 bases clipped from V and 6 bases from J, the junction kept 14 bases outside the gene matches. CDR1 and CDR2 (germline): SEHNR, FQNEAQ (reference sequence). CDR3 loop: CASSPRGGRAGGEQYF. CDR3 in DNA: TGTGCCAGCAGCCCCCGGGGCGGGAGGGCCGGAGGCGAGCAGTACTTC.

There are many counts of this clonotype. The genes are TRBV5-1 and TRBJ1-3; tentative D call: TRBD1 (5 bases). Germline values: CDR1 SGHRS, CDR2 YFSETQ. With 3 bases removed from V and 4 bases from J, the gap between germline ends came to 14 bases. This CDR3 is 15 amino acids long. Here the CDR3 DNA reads TGCGCCAGCAGCTGGGGCCGGGCGGGCGGAAACACCATATATTTT. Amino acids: CASSWGRAGGNTIYF.

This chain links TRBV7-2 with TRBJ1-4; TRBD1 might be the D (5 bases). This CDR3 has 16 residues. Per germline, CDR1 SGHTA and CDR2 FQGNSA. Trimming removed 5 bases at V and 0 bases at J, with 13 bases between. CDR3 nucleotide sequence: TGTGCCAGCAGCCGATTCGGACACCCAACTAATGAAAAACTGTTTTTT. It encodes CASSRFGHPTNEKLFF.

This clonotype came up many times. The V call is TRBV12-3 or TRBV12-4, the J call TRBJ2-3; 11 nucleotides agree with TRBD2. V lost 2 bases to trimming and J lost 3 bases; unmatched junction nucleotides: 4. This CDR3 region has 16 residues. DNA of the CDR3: TGTGCCAGCAGTTTAACTAGCGGGGGTTTGACAGATACGCAGTATTTT. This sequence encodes CASSLTSGGLTDTQYF.

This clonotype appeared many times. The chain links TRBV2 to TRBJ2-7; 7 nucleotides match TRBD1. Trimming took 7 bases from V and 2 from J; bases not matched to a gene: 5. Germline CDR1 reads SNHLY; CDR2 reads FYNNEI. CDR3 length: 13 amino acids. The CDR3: CASNRQGTYEQYF. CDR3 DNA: TGTGCCAGCAACCGACAGGGCACCTACGAGCAGTACTTC.

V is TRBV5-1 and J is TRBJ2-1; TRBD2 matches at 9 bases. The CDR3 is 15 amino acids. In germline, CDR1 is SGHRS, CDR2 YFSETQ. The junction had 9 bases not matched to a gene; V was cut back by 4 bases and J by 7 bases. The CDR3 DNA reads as TGCGCCAGCAGCAGCCAAGGGACTAGCTCTAATGAGCAGTTCTTC. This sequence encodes CASSSQGTSSNEQFF. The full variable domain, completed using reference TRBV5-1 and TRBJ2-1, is KAGVTQTPRYLIKTRGQQVTLSCSPISGHRSVSWYQQTPGQGLQFLFEYFSETQRNKGNFPGRFSGRQFSNSRSEMNVSTLELGDSALYLCASSSQGTSSNEQFFGPGTRLTVL.

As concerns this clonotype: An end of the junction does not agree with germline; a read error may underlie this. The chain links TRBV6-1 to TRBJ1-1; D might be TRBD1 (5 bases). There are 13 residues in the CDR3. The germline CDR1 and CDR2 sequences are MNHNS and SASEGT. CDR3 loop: CASSQVRVQGWLF. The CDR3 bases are TGTGCCAGCAGTCAGGTTAGGGTGCAGGGCTGGCTCTTT.

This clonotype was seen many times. Here the CDR3 reads CASSPQTAYEQYF. CDR3 DNA: TGTGCCAGCAGTCCCCAGACGGCCTACGAGCAGTACTTC. The chain uses TRBV6-1 and TRBJ2-7; D gene unclear. V was pared by 5 bases and J by 2 bases, with 10 bases between. Germline V gene lookup returns CDR1 MNHNS and CDR2 SASEGT. The CDR3 spans 13 residues.

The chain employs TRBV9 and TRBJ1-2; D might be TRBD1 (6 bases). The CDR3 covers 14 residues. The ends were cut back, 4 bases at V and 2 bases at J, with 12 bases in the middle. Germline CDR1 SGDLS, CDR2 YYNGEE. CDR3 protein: CASSPTGTNYGYTF. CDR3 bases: TGTGCCAGCAGCCCGACCGGGACAAACTATGGCTACACCTTC.

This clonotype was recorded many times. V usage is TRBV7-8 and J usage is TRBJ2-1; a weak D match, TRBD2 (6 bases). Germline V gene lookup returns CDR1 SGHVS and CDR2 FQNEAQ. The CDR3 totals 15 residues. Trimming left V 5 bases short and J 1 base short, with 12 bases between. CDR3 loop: CASSPTRGSYNEQFF. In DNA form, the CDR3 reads TGTGCCAGCAGCCCGACTAGAGGGTCCTACAATGAGCAGTTCTTC.

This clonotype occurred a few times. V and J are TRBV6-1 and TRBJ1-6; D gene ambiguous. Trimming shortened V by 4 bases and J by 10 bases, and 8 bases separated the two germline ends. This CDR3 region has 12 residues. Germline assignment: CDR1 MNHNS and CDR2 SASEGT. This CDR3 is CASSALKSPLHF. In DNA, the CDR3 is TGTGCCAGCAGTGCCTTGAAATCACCCCTCCACTTT.

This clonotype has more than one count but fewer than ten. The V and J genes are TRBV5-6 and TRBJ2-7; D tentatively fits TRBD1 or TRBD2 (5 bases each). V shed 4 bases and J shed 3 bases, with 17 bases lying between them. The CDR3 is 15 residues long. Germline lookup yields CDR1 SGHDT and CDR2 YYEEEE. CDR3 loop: CASSVGAGRFYEQYF. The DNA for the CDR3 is TGTGCCAGCAGCGTCGGGGCAGGGAGATTCTACGAGCAGTACTTC.

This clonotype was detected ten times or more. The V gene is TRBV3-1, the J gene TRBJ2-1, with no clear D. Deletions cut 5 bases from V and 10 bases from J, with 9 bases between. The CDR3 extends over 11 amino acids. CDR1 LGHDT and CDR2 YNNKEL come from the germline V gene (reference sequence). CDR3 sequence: CASSVRGEQFF. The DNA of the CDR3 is TGTGCCAGCAGCGTACGTGGGGAGCAGTTCTTC.